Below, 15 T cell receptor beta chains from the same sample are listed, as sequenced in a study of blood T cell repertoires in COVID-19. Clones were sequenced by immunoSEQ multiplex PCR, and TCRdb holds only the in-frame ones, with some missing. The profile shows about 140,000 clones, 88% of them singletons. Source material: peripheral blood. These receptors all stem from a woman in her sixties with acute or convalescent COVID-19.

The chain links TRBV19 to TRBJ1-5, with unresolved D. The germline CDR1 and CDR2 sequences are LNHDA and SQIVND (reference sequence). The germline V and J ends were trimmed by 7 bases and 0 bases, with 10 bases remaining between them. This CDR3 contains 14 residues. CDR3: CASTRTNSNQPQHF. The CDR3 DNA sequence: TGTGCCAGTACCCGGACTAATAGCAATCAGCCCCAGCATTTT.

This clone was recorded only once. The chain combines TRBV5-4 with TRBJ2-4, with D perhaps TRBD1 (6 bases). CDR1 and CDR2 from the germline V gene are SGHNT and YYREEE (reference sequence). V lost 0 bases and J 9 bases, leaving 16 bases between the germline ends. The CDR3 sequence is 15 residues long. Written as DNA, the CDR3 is TGTGCCAGCAGCTTGGCCCAGGGGATGAGTAGCATTCAGTACTTC. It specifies CASSLAQGMSSIQYF.

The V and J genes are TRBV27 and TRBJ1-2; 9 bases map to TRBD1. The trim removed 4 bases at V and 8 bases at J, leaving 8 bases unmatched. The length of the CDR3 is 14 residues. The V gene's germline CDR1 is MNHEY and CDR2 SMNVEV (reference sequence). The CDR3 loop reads CASSSIQGALGYTF. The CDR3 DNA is TGTGCCAGCAGTTCGATACAGGGGGCGTTAGGCTACACCTTC.

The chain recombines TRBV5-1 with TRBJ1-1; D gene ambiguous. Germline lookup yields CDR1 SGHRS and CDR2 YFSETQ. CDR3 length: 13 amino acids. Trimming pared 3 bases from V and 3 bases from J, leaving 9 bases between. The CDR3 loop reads CASSSSADTEAFF. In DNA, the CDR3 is TGCGCCAGCAGCTCCTCGGCGGACACTGAAGCTTTCTTT.

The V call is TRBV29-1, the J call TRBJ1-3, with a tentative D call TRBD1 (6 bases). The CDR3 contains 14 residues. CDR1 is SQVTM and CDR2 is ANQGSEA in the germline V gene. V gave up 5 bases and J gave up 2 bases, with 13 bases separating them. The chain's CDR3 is CSVIGQGTGNTIYF. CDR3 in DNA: TGCAGCGTTATAGGTCAGGGGACTGGAAACACCATATATTTT.

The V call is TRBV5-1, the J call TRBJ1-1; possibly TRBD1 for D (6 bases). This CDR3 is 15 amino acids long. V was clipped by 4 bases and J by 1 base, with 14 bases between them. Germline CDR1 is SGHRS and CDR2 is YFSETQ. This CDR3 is CASSATGYGNTEAFF. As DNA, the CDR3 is TGCGCCAGCAGCGCTACAGGGTACGGGAACACTGAAGCTTTCTTT.

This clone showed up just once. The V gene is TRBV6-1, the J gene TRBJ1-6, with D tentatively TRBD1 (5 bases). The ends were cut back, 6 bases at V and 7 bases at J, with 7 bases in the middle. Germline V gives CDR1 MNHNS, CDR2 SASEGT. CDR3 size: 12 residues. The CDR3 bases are TGTGCCAGCAGCGGGGGAAATTCACCCCTCCACTTT. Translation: CASSGGNSPLHF.

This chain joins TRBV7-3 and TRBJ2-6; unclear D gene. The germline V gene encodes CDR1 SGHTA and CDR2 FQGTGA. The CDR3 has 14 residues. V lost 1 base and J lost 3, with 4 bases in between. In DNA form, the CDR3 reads TGTGCCAGCAGCTTAATCGGTGGGGCCAACGTCCTGACTTTC. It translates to CASSLIGGANVLTF.

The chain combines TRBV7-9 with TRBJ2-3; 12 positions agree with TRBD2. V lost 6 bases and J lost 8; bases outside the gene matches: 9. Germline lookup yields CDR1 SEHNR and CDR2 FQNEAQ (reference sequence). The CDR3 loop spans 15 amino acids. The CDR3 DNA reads TGTGCCAGCAGTCCTCCGGGGACTAGCGGGTCTACGCAGTATTTT. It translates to CASSPPGTSGSTQYF.

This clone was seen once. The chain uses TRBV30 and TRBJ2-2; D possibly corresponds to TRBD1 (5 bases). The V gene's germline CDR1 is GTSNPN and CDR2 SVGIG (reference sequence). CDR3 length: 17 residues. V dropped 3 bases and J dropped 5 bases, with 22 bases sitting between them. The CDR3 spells CAWSPTSGFLGTGELFF. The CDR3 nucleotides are TGTGCCTGGAGCCCCACCTCAGGGTTTCTGGGTACCGGGGAGCTGTTTTTT.

Here the CDR3 reads CASSIGNPNTEAFF. The CDR3, as DNA: TGTGCCAGTAGTATCGGGAACCCGAACACTGAAGCTTTCTTT. This rearrangement joins TRBV19 to TRBJ1-1; D is undetermined. Germline values: CDR1 LNHDA, CDR2 SQIVND (reference sequence). V lost 3 bases, J lost 1 base, and 9 bases lay in between. The CDR3 runs to 14 residues.

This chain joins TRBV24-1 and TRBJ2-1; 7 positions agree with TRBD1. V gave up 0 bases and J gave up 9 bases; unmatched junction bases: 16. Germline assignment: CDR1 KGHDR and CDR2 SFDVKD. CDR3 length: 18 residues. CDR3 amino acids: CATSDLLTPGQIVGEQFF. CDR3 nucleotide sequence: TGTGCCACCAGTGATTTGCTGACTCCGGGACAGATCGTGGGTGAGCAGTTCTTC.

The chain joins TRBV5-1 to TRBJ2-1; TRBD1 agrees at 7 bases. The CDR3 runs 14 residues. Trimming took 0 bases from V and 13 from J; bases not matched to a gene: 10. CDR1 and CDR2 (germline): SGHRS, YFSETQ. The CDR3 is CASSLGLTGVIQFF. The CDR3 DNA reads TGCGCCAGCAGCTTGGGGTTAACAGGGGTCATTCAGTTCTTC.

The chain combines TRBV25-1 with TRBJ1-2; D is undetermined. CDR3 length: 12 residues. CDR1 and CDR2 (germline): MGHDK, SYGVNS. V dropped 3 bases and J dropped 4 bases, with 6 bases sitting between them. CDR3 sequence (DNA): TGTGCCAGCAGTGACAGAAGCTATGGCTACACCTTC. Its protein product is CASSDRSYGYTF.

In DNA, the CDR3 is TGTGCCAGCAGCATTCGGACAACAGCGAACACTGAAGCTTTCTTT. As protein: CASSIRTTANTEAFF. This chain joins TRBV7-2 and TRBJ1-1; D may be TRBD1 (5 bases). CDR1 is SGHTA, CDR2 FQGNSA, per germline. Trimming stripped 5 bases from V and 1 base from J, with 14 bases between. The CDR3 covers 15 residues.